This T cell receptor beta chain originates from a study of yellow fever vaccine responses in identical twins. TCRdb re-called the RT-PCR reads through MiXCR, storing one row per CDR3 protein. Of about 5,500 distinct CDR3 sequences in the sample, roughly 88% were seen once. The CDR3 has 16 amino acids. The material sequenced was T cells from blood (PBMCs), unsorted or a sorted subset (not recorded which), taken before or after yellow fever vaccination (not recorded which). V gene TRBV21-1 combines with J gene TRBJ2-3; the table's D gene call, TRBD2, was not cross checked with the DNA. TRBV21-1 is an annotated pseudogene. The TCR comes from a woman aged 18-29 years who received the yellow fever vaccine. In DNA, the CDR3 is TGTGCCAGCAGCACCCCCAGGGTTGAGGGAGGAGATACGCAGTATTTT. Its protein is CASSTPRVEGGDTQYF.